Shown below are 14 T cell receptor beta chains from a single sample sequenced in a study of OX40 agonist ivuxolimab in advanced cancers. Method: immunoSEQ multiplex PCR; TCRdb's copy keeps in-frame clones and lacks some. The data contain 50,000 to 80,000 clones, about 91% of them singletons. Source: CD4+ or CD8+ T cells sorted from blood, taken in a trial of the OX40 agonist ivuxolimab. These receptors were obtained from an adult with an advanced solid tumor such as melanoma, head and neck, liver or kidney cancer.

V is TRBV7-2 and J is TRBJ1-5; D unresolved. V lost 2 bases and J lost 4, with 9 bases in between. In germline, CDR1 is SGHTA, CDR2 FQGNSA. The CDR3 is made up of 14 amino acids. The CDR3: CASSLIGGNQPQHF. CDR3 coding DNA: TGTGCCAGCAGCTTAATAGGCGGGAATCAGCCCCAGCATTTT.

V is TRBV6-5 and J is TRBJ1-2, with D possibly TRBD1 on 6 matching bases. The germline CDR1 and CDR2 sequences are MNHEY and SVGAGI. CDR3 length equals 14 residues. Trimming pared 6 bases from V and 5 bases from J, leaving 16 bases between. CDR3 residues: CASRKGGLEYGYTF. DNA for the CDR3: TGTGCCAGCAGGAAGGGGGGGCTGGAATATGGCTACACCTTC.

The gene calls are TRBV10-3 and TRBJ2-7; no firm D call. From germline, CDR1 is ENHRY and CDR2 SYGVKD. There are 12 residues in the CDR3. Trimming took off 0 bases at V and 3 bases at J, with 3 bases between the two ends. The CDR3 region has the DNA TGTGCCATCAGTGAGTCCAGCTACGAGCAGTACTTC. This codes for CAISESSYEQYF.

V usage is TRBV10-3 and J usage is TRBJ1-5; 10 bases agree with TRBD1. CDR1 and CDR2 (germline): ENHRY, SYGVKD. V trimming: 4 bases; J trimming: 7 bases; junction bases outside the gene matches: 7. This CDR3 region has 15 residues. The CDR3 nucleotides read TGTGCCATCAGTGGGTCGGACAGGGGGTTACAGCCCCAGCATTTT. This gives the protein CAISGSDRGLQPQHF.

V and J are TRBV29-1 and TRBJ2-7; 15 bases agree with TRBD2. V shed 5 bases and J 4 bases; nucleotides not matched to a gene: 6. Germline V gene data show CDR1 as SQVTM and CDR2 as ANQGSEA. This CDR3 region has 15 residues. The CDR3, as DNA: TGCAGCGTTTCAAAGGGACTAGCGGGAGGATACGAGCAGTACTTC. Translation: CSVSKGLAGGYEQYF.

The chain couples TRBV27 to TRBJ2-2; 8 bases are shared with TRBD1. Germline lookup yields CDR1 MNHEY and CDR2 SMNVEV (reference sequence). The length of the CDR3 is 19 residues. With 0 bases clipped from V and 0 bases from J, the junction kept 9 bases outside the gene matches. DNA of the CDR3: TGTGCCAGCAGTTTATCGTCACAGGGGGGTATAACGAACACCGGGGAGCTGTTTTTT. Translating it yields CASSLSSQGGITNTGELFF.

The chain employs TRBV12-5 and TRBJ1-5; TRBD1 might be the D (5 bases). Trimming took off 3 bases at V and 5 bases at J, with 8 bases between the two ends. The CDR3 length is 13 residues. Germline-derived CDR1 and CDR2 are LGHNT and FRNRAP. CDR3 region: CASGLLGDQPQHF. The CDR3 DNA follows: TGTGCTAGTGGTTTATTGGGGGATCAGCCCCAGCATTTT.

This chain links TRBV19 with TRBJ2-1; D uncertain. This CDR3 spans 17 amino acids. The V gene's germline CDR1 is LNHDA and CDR2 SQIVND (reference sequence). Trimming pared 0 bases from V and 7 bases from J, leaving 19 bases between. The CDR3 reads CASSIEGGEHSRNEQFF. In nucleotides, the CDR3 is TGTGCCAGTAGTATAGAGGGCGGTGAACACAGTAGGAATGAGCAGTTCTTC.

V and J are TRBV7-9 and TRBJ2-7, with 9 bases that match TRBD2. The CDR3 covers 13 residues. CDR1 and CDR2 (germline): SEHNR, FQNEAQ (reference sequence). With V trimmed by 8 bases and J by 4 bases, 6 bases remained unmatched. The CDR3 here is CASELAGVYEQYF. CDR3 nucleotides: TGTGCCAGCGAGTTAGCGGGAGTGTACGAGCAGTACTTC.

J is TRBJ2-3 and V is TRBV18; D is possibly TRBD2 (6 bases). V gave up 3 bases and J gave up 0 bases, with 10 bases separating them. CDR3 length equals 15 residues. Looked up from germline, CDR1 is KGHSH and CDR2 is LQKENI. CDR3 region: CASSPMTRSTDTQYF. CDR3 nucleotide sequence: TGTGCCAGCTCACCTATGACTAGAAGCACAGATACGCAGTATTTT.

The V call is TRBV7-2, the J call TRBJ1-2; 10 bases agree with TRBD1. The CDR3 spans 16 residues. The ends lost 6 bases at V and 2 bases at J; junction bases unmatched: 9. Germline CDR1 SGHTA, CDR2 FQGNSA. This CDR3 is CASRPAGTGANYGYTF. The CDR3 DNA follows: TGTGCCAGCAGGCCCGCCGGGACAGGGGCCAACTATGGCTACACCTTC.

The J gene is TRBJ1-5, the V gene TRBV6-5; 7 bases align to TRBD1. CDR1 and CDR2 (germline): MNHEY, SVGAGI. V shed 6 bases and J 7 bases; nucleotides not matched to a gene: 9. The CDR3 loop spans 14 amino acids. CDR3 bases: TGTGCCAGCAGCGCGGACAGGAGGACCCAGCCCCAGCATTTT. Its protein product is CASSADRRTQPQHF.

The chain joins TRBV30 to TRBJ1-1; TRBD1 agrees at 7 bases. The germline gives CDR1 GTSNPN, CDR2 SVGIG (reference sequence). The CDR3 sequence is 14 residues long. The trim removed 2 bases at V and 7 bases at J, leaving 10 bases unmatched. The CDR3 DNA is TGTGCCTGGAGTACTAAACAGGGGCGGGGTGAAGCTTTCTTT. Encoded protein: CAWSTKQGRGEAFF.

This chain links TRBV9 with TRBJ2-1; the D is unclear. The length of the CDR3 is 15 residues. Trimming shortened V by 0 bases and J by 0 bases, and 7 bases separated the two germline ends. The germline gives CDR1 SGDLS, CDR2 YYNGEE. For the CDR3, the DNA is TGTGCCAGCAGCGTAGGGACGGGCTCCTACAATGAGCAGTTCTTC. Its protein product is CASSVGTGSYNEQFF.